Sequencing of this T cell receptor beta chain was carried out in a study of post-analysis software for immune sequencing data (dated by TCRdb to 2013 to 2016). As for the study more broadly: Disease courses on record covered relapsing-remitting, secondary progressive and progressive-relapsing multiple sclerosis, though some patients had no subtype annotation. A subset of samples was prepared in parallel using single-end sample barcoding, then pooled and co-amplified after Illumina adapter ligation. The patient repertoires were set against about 12 previously published healthy control repertoires from donors whose ages ranged from roughly 6 to 25 years.

Regarding this clonotype: What this receptor recognizes is not known. No base qualities exist here, and no much larger clone lies one base off it.

Summary of the overall study and its limitations: Compared with controls, multiple sclerosis patients had significantly lower normalized Chao1 diversity, a finding suggesting substantial peripheral T-cell clonal expansion. The control group was slightly older than the multiple sclerosis patient group. Direct clustering with F measure showed strong co-clustering of samples prepared in the same batch, prompting a batch-effect correction. Patients showed significantly higher frequencies than controls for a handful of TRBV segments, among them TRBV5-6, TRBV5-1 and TRBV20-1.

To demonstrate the VDJtools post-analysis software, TCR beta repertoires were profiled from the peripheral blood of about a dozen young patients with multiple sclerosis. The patients with multiple sclerosis were children and adolescents between about 6 and 16 years of age. The library relied on PCR. The instrument was an Illumina HiSeq 2500. Unique molecular identifiers were incorporated into TCR beta cDNA libraries to reduce PCR and sequencing biases. Approximately 500,000 cDNA molecules were obtained for every 1 to 10 million input T cells, so each molecule roughly corresponded to one T cell. The same protocol used for the earlier healthy control dataset was applied to prepare and sequence the patient libraries. Samples belonging to the same batch were prepared together, multiplexed and sequenced on a shared HiSeq lane. From the authors' description of their analysis: MIGEC was used to process the raw barcoded reads, and molecular identifier groups with only a single read were discarded before consensus assembly and CDR3 extraction. VDJtools was used for post-analysis of the clonotype tables, with diversity normalized by down-sampling every dataset to the smallest sample size. In repertoire overlap clustering, CDR3 amino acid sequences, but not nucleotide sequences, were matched to correct batch-related cross-sample contamination. The raw public data were reprocessed by TCRdb itself: fastp quality trimming at Q25, MiXCR clonotype calling, in-frame beta chains only. Every distinct CDR3 protein forms one entry, paired with its most common genes and DNA. None of the V and J calls come from the authors' own analysis; TCRdb made them. For this sample the table gives some 800,000 distinct CDR3 sequences, of which about 45% were detected only once. The top ten hold roughly 4.9% of the sample.

The CDR3 has 14 amino acids, counting the end cysteine and phenylalanine. Only the CDR3 region is kept as DNA, spanning 42 bases read in frame from base 1. Reading the germline V gene (reference sequence) gives CDR1 MNHNY and CDR2 SVGAGI. Unmatched junction bases come to 6, with V trimmed by 4 bases and J by 4 bases. The sequencing input was blood. This chain joins TRBV6-6 to TRBJ1-2, and 7 junctional nucleotides match TRBD1. This clonotype originated in a girl aged 5 to 17 with multiple sclerosis. The CDR3 protein sequence reads: CASSFPGQSYGYTF. The nucleotide sequence reads TGTGCCAGCAGTTTCCCGGGACAGAGCTATGGCTACACCTTC.